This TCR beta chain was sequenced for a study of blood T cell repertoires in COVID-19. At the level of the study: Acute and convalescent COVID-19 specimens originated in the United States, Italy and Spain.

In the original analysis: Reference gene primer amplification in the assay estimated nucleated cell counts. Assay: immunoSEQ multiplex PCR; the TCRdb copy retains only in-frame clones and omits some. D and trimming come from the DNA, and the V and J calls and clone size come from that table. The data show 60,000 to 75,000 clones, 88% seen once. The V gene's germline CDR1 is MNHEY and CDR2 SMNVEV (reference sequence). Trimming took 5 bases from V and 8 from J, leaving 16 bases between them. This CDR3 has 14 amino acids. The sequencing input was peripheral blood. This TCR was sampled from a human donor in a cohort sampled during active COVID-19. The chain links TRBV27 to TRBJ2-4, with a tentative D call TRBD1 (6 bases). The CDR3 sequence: CASSGGQIGHIQYF. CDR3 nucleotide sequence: TGTGCCAGCAGTGGAGGACAGATAGGGCACATTCAGTACTTC.